This T cell receptor (beta chain) was documented in a study of blood T cell repertoires in COVID-19. CDR1 is MDHEN and CDR2 is SYDVKM in the germline V gene. Trimming shortened V by 5 bases and J by 8 bases, and 9 bases separated the two germline ends. This CDR3 is 11 amino acids long. Here immunoSEQ multiplex PCR was the method, and the copy in TCRdb shows in-frame clones only, minus some. The table includes some 80,000 clones, about 89% detected once. Material: peripheral blood. This sequence joins TRBV28 and TRBJ1-1, with D unclear. The clonotype was recovered from a man in his fifties or sixties with active or convalescent COVID-19. CDR3: CASSTTLEAFF. CDR3 bases: TGTGCCAGCAGTACTACTTTAGAAGCTTTCTTT.